This TCR beta chain was identified during a study of shared clonotypes between healthy human individuals. This clone was picked up one time. V lost 1 base to trimming and J lost 5 bases, with 9 bases between them. This CDR3 region has 14 residues. Germline CDR1 is KGHSH and CDR2 is LQKENI. The authors divided CD4+ cells into CD45RA+ naive and CD45RA-negative memory subsets. The data were produced by immunoSEQ multiplex PCR, yet TCRdb's version contains in-frame clones alone and is incomplete. The data contain about 2.4 million clones, approximately 92% of them singletons. V is TRBV18 and J is TRBJ2-1; D remains ambiguous. The clonotype was recovered from a young man in good health. Sequenced sample: naive CD4+ T cells sorted from blood. Noted subset: CD45RA+ positively selected. CDR3 coding DNA: TGTGCCAGCTCACCACAGTACGCGGACAATGAGCAGTTCTTC. Translating it yields CASSPQYADNEQFF.